This T cell receptor (beta chain) was found in a study of CD8 T cells in ankylosing spondylitis. General study points: It was reported that disease-linked clones were significantly enriched in matched ankylosing spondylitis synovial fluid. Disease-linked clones had a CD8+ phenotype and relatively low frequency in peripheral blood.

TCRdb processed the 5' RACE reads anew with MiXCR; each CDR3 protein has one entry. The data hold approximately 92,000 distinct CDR3 sequences, with approximately 9% observed a single time. This clonotype was observed many times. What it recognizes is unknown. This CDR3 has 14 amino acids. Trimming at V came to 5 bases and at J to 4 bases, leaving 5 bases not matched to a gene. Germline lookup yields CDR1 SGHTA and CDR2 FQGNSA. The source of this sequence is a male donor with ankylosing spondylitis or in good health (not recorded which). J is TRBJ2-5 and V is TRBV7-2; TRBD1 agrees at 9 bases. The sample was blood, either unsorted or a sorted T cell fraction (not recorded which). CDR3 sequence reads: CASSLTGGPETQYF. The CDR3 nucleotides read TGTGCCAGCAGCCTAACAGGGGGCCCAGAGACCCAGTACTTC.